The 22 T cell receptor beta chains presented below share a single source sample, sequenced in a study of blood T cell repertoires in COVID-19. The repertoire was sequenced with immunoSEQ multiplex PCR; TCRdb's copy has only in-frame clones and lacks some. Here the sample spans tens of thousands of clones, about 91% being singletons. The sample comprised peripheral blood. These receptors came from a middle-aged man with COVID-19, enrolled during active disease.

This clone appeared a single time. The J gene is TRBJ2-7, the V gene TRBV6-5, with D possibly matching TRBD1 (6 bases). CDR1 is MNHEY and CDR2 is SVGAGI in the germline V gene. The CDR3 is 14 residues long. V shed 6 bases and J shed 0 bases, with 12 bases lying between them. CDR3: CASSRQQGSYEQYF. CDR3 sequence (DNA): TGTGCCAGCAGCCGCCAACAGGGCTCCTACGAGCAGTACTTC.

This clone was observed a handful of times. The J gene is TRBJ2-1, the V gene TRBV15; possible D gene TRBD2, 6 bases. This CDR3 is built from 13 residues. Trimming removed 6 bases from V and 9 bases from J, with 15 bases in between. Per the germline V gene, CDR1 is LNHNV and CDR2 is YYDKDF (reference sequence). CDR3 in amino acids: CATSAGPSGEQFF. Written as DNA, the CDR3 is TGTGCCACCAGTGCGGGACCGTCCGGTGAGCAGTTCTTC. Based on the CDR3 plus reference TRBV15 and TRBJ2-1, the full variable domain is DAMVIQNPRYQVTQFGKPVTLSCSQTLNHNVMYWYQQKSSQAPKLLFHYYDKDFNNEADTPDNFQSRRPNTSFCFLDIRSPGLGDTAMYLCATSAGPSGEQFFGPGTRLTVL.

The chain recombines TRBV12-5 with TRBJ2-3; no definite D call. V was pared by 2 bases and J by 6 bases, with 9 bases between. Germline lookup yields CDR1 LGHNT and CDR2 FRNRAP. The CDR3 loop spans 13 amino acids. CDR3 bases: TGTGCTAGTGGTTTGACCCTAGTTGATACGCAGTATTTT. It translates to CASGLTLVDTQYF. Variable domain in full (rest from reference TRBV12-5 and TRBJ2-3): DARVTQTPRHKVTEMGQEVTMRCQPILGHNTVFWYRQTMMQGLELLAYFRNRAPLDDSGMPKDRFSAEMPDATLATLKIQPSEPRDSAVYFCASGLTLVDTQYFGPGTRLTVL.

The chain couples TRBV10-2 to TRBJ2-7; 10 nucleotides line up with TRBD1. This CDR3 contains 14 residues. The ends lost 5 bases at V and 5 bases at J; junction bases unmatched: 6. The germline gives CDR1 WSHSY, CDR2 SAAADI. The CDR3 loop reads CASSWGTGDNEQYF. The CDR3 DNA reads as TGCGCCAGCAGTTGGGGGACAGGGGATAACGAGCAGTACTTC.

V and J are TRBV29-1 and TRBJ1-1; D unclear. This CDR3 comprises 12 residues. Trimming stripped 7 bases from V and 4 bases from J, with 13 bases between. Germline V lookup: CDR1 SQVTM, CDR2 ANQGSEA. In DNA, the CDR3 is TGCAGCGGTGGAAATTCAGGCACTGAAGCTTTCTTT. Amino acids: CSGGNSGTEAFF.

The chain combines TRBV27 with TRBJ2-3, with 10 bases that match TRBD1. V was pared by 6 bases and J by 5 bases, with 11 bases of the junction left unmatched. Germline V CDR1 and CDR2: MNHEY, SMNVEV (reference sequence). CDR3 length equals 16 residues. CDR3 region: CASRKLGTGARDTQYF. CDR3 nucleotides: TGTGCCAGCAGGAAGTTAGGGACAGGGGCGAGAGATACGCAGTATTTT.

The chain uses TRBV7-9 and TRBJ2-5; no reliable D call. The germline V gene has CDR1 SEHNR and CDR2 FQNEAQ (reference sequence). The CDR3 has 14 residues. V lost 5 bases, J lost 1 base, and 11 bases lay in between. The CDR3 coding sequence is TGTGCCAGCAGCCCTTATAGCAGCCAAGAGACCCAGTACTTC. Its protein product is CASSPYSSQETQYF.

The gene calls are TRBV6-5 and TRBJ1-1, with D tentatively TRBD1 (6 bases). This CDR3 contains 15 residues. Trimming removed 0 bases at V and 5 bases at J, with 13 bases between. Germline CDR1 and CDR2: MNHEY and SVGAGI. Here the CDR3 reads CASSYSIQGGTEAFF. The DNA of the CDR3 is TGTGCCAGCAGTTACTCGATACAGGGTGGGACTGAAGCTTTCTTT.

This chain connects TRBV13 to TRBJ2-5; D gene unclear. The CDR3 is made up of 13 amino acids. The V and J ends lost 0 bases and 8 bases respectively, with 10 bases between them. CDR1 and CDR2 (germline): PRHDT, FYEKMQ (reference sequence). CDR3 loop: CASSLGGRQTQYF. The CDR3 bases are TGTGCCAGCAGCTTAGGCGGCAGGCAAACCCAGTACTTC.

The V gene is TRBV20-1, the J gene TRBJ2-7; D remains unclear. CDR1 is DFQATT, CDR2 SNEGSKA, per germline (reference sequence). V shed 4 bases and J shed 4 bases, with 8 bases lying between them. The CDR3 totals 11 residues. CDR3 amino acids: CSAIGGYEQYF. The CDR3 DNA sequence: TGCAGTGCTATCGGCGGATACGAGCAGTACTTC.

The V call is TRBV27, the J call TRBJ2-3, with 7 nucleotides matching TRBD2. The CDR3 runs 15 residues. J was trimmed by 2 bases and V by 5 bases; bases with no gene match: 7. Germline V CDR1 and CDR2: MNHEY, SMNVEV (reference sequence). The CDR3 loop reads CASSHTSASTDTQYF. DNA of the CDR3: TGTGCCAGCAGTCATACTAGCGCTTCCACAGATACGCAGTATTTT.

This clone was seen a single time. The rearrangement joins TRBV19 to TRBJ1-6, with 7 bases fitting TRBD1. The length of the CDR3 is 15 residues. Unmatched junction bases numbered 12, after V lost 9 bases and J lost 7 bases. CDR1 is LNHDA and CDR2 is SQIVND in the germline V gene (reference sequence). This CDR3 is CASSHIDRENSPLHF. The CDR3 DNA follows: TGTGCCAGCTCTCATATCGACAGGGAGAATTCACCCCTCCACTTT.

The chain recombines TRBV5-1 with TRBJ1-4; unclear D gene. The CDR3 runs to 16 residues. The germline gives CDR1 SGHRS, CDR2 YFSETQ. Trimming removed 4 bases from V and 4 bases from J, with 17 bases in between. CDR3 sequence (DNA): TGCGCCAGCAGCGCGGGTCGGGCGGAGAGTAATGAAAAACTGTTTTTT. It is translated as CASSAGRAESNEKLFF. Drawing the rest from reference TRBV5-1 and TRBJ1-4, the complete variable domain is KAGVTQTPRYLIKTRGQQVTLSCSPISGHRSVSWYQQTPGQGLQFLFEYFSETQRNKGNFPGRFSGRQFSNSRSEMNVSTLELGDSALYLCASSAGRAESNEKLFFGSGTQLSVL.

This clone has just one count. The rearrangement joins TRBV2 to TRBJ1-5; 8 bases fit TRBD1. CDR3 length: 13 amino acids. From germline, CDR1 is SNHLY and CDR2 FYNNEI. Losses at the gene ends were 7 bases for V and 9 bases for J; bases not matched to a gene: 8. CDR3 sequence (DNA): TGTGCCAGCAACGGACAGGGCCGAGGGCCCCAGCATTTT. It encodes CASNGQGRGPQHF.

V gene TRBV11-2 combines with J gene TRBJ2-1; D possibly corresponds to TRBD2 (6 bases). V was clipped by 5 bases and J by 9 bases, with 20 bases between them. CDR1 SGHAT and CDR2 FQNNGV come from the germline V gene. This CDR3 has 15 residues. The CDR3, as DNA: TGTGCCAGCAGCGACGCTAGCGCACAGCCGCTTGAGCAGTTCTTC. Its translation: CASSDASAQPLEQFF.

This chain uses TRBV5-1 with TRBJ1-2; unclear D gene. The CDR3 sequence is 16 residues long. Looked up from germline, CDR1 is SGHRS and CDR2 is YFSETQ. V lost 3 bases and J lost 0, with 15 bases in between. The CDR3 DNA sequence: TGCGCCAGCAGCTCCAACCCGGGTGGAACTAACTATGGCTACACCTTC. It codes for CASSSNPGGTNYGYTF.

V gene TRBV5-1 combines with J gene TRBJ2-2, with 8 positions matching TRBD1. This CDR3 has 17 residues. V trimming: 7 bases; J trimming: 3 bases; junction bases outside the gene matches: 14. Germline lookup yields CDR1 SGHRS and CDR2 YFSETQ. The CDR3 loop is CASAHLDRGRDTGELFF. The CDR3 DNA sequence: TGCGCCAGCGCTCACCTAGACAGGGGACGGGACACCGGGGAGCTGTTTTTT.

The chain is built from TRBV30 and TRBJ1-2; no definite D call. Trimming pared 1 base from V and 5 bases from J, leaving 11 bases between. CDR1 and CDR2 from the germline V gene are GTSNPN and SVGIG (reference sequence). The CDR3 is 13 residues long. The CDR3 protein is CAWSATHQYGYTF. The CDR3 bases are TGTGCCTGGAGTGCGACTCATCAATATGGCTACACCTTC.

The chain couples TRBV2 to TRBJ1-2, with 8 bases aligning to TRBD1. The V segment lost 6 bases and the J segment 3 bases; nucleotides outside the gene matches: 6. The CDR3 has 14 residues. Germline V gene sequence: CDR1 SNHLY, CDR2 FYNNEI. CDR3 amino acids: CASRSQQGDYGYTF. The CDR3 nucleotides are TGTGCCAGCAGGAGCCAACAGGGGGACTATGGCTACACCTTC.

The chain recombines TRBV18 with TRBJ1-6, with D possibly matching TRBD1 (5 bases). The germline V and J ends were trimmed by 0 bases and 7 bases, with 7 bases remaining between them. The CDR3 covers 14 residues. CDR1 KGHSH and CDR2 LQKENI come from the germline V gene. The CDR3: CASSPPSGNSPLHF. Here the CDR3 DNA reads TGTGCCAGCTCACCACCGTCAGGGAATTCACCCCTCCACTTT. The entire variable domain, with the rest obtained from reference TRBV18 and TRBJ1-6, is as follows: NAGVMQNPRHLVRRRGQEARLRCSPMKGHSHVYWYRQLPEEGLKFMVYLQKENIIDESGMPKERFSAEFPKEGPSILRIQQVVRGDSAAYFCASSPPSGNSPLHFGNGTRLTVT.

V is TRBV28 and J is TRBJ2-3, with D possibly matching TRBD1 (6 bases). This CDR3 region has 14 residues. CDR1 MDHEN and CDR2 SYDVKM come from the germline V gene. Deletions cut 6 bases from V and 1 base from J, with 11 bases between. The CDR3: CASRPGQRTDTQYF. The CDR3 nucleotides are TGTGCCAGCAGACCGGGACAACGCACAGATACGCAGTATTTT.

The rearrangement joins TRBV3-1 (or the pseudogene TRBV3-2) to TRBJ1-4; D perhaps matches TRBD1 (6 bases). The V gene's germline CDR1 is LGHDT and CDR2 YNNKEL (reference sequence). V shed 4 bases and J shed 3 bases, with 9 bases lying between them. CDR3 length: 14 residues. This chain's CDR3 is CASSRRGANEKLFF. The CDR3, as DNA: TGTGCCAGCAGCCGCAGGGGTGCTAATGAAAAACTGTTTTTT.